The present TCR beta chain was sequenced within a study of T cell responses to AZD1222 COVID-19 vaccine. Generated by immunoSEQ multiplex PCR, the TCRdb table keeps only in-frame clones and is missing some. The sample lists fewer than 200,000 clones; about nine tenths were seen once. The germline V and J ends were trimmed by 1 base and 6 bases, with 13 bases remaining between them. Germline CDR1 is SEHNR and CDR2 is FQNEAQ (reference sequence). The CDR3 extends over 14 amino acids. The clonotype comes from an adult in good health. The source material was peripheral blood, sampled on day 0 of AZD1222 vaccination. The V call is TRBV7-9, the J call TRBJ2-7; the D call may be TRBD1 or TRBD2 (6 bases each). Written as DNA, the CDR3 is TGTGCCAGCAGCTTAGATGGGGGGCGGTTCGAGCAGTACTTC. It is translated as CASSLDGGRFEQYF.